The present T cell receptor (beta chain) was sequenced within a study of blood T cell repertoires in COVID-19. Study at large: Acute and convalescent COVID-19 specimens originated in the United States, Italy and Spain. The cDNA or gDNA used as material had been derived from T cells, B-cell-depleted T cells, or PBMCs.

Per the study methods: Reference gene primer amplification in the assay estimated nucleated cell counts. The assay was immunoSEQ multiplex PCR, and TCRdb's table has in-frame clones only and misses some. The V and J calls and clone size were taken over from that table, and D and trimming were inferred from the DNA. The profile shows 200,000 to 250,000 clones, about 86% of them singletons. Germline V CDR1 and CDR2: SGHRS, YFSETQ. The V end lost 4 bases, the J end lost 0 bases, and 10 bases lay between the germline ends. This CDR3 is built from 14 residues. The Seattle site enrolled patients during active infection and followed them longitudinally.

V gene TRBV5-1 combines with J gene TRBJ1-2; no clear D. The TCR comes from a woman aged 45-60 years with COVID-19, enrolled during active disease. Sequenced sample: peripheral blood. Here the CDR3 DNA reads TGCGCCAGCAGCCCCCCACTAGCTAACTATGGCTACACCTTC. Amino acid sequence: CASSPPLANYGYTF.